This TCR beta chain stems from a study of blood T cell repertoires in COVID-19. Study-wide context: Acute and convalescent COVID-19 samples came from the United States, Italy and Spain.

The repertoire was sequenced with immunoSEQ multiplex PCR; TCRdb's copy has only in-frame clones and lacks some. The data show about 300,000 clones, under 90% seen once. The length of the CDR3 is 15 residues. Looked up from germline, CDR1 is MNHEY and CDR2 is SVGEGT. J was trimmed by 4 bases and V by 5 bases; bases with no gene match: 5. Input material: peripheral blood. The rearrangement joins TRBV6-2 or TRBV6-3 to TRBJ2-2; 9 nucleotides match TRBD1. The source is a woman between 25 and 40 years old with COVID-19, enrolled during active disease. The CDR3 region is CASSQQGAGTGELFF. The CDR3 DNA reads TGTGCCAGCAGTCAACAGGGGGCGGGCACCGGGGAGCTGTTTTTT.